This T cell receptor (beta chain) was retrieved from a study of blood T cell repertoires in COVID-19. Whole-study context: Samples taken during acute and convalescent COVID-19 were collected in the United States, Italy and Spain. PBMCs, B-cell-depleted T cells, or T cells were the source of the cDNA or gDNA that made up the material.

The ends lost 2 bases at V and 8 bases at J; junction bases unmatched: 7. The CDR3 has 14 amino acids. Germline lookup yields CDR1 MDHEN and CDR2 SYDVKM. Original processing notes: Reference gene primer amplification in the assay estimated nucleated cell counts. TCRdb keeps only in-frame clones here, not all; method: immunoSEQ multiplex PCR. The V and J calls and clone size come from that table; D and trimming were worked out from the DNA. The data hold 150,000 to 200,000 clones, with around nine tenths observed a single time. This chain joins TRBV28 and TRBJ1-2; 8 bases are shared with TRBD1. The clonotype was recovered from a man aged 45-60 years with acute or convalescent COVID-19. The sample comprised peripheral blood. Here the CDR3 reads CASSLNPTGVGYTF. DNA for the CDR3: TGTGCCAGCAGTTTAAACCCGACAGGGGTAGGCTACACCTTC.